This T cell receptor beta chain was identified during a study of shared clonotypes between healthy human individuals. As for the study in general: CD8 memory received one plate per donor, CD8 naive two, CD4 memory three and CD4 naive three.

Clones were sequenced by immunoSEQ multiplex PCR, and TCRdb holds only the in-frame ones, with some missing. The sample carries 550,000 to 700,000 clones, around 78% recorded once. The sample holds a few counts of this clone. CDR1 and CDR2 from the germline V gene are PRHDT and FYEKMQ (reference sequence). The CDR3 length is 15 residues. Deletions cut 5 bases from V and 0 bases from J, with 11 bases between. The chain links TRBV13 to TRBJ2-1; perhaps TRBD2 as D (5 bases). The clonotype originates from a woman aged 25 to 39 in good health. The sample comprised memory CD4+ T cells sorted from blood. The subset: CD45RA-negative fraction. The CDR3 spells CASSPRRSSYNEQFF. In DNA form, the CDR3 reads TGTGCCAGCAGCCCTAGGAGGAGCTCCTACAATGAGCAGTTCTTC. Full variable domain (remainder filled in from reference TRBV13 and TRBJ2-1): AAGVIQSPRHLIKEKRETATLKCYPIPRHDTVYWYQQGPGQDPQFLISFYEKMQSDKGSIPDRFSAQQFSDYHSELNMSSLELGDSALYFCASSPRRSSYNEQFFGPGTRLTVL.